Presented here are 20 T cell receptor beta chains from one specimen sequenced in a study of T cells in localized non-small cell lung cancer (dated by TCRdb to the early 2020s). Libraries were made using the immunoSEQ multiplex PCR assay. Sourced from immuneACCESS, this table was stored by TCRdb with only in-frame sequences that have V and J called. A share of the clones is absent; for the studies checked, an unresolved V gene accounts for under half, and the remainder has no known explanation. This sample holds fewer than 40,000 clones; about nine tenths were observed only once. Less than 20% of the sample belongs to the ten largest clones. The sequencing used peripheral blood mononuclear cells, collected before any cancer treatment. Every receptor here comes from a man between 40 and 75 years old with stage III lung adenocarcinoma.

The chain uses TRBV5-1 and TRBJ2-1, with 7 nucleotides matching TRBD1. CDR1 and CDR2 from the germline V gene are SGHRS and YFSETQ. This CDR3 spans 14 amino acids. Trimming took 5 bases from V and 11 from J; bases not matched to a gene: 13. The CDR3 spells CASRPMVGGLQQFF. The DNA for the CDR3 is TGCGCCAGCAGACCTATGGTAGGGGGCCTCCAGCAGTTCTTC.

V usage is TRBV7-2 and J usage is TRBJ1-2, with D hard to call. The germline V gene has CDR1 SGHTA and CDR2 FQGNSA. This CDR3 spans 14 amino acids. Trimming shortened V by 3 bases and J by 7 bases, and 15 bases separated the two germline ends. The CDR3 DNA reads TGTGCCAGCAGCTTGTCTCCGGGCCTGAGTGGCTACACCTTC. Its translation: CASSLSPGLSGYTF. The full variable domain, its missing parts supplied by reference TRBV7-2 and TRBJ1-2, is GAGVSQSPSNKVTEKGKDVELRCDPISGHTALYWYRQSLGQGLEFLIYFQGNSAPDKSGLPSDRFSAERTGGSVSTLTIQRTQQEDSAVYLCASSLSPGLSGYTFGSGTRLTVV.

This rearrangement joins TRBV5-1 to TRBJ1-4; D is unclear. Trimming took off 4 bases at V and 4 bases at J, with 11 bases between the two ends. This CDR3 is built from 14 residues. Germline lookup yields CDR1 SGHRS and CDR2 YFSETQ. The DNA for the CDR3 is TGCGCCAGCAGCGCGGGCGGAGTTAATGAAAAACTGTTTTTT. Its translation is CASSAGGVNEKLFF.

The chain carries TRBV19 and TRBJ2-1; no definite D call. The CDR3 consists of 13 residues. Germline loops: CDR1 LNHDA, CDR2 SQIVND (reference sequence). V was trimmed by 0 bases and J by 10 bases, leaving 10 bases between them. In nucleotides, the CDR3 is TGTGCCAGTAGTATAGATCTGGGCCGCGAGCAGTTCTTC. This encodes CASSIDLGREQFF.

As to this clone: Within the sample, other DNA sequences also encode this same CDR3. The V call is TRBV11-2, the J call TRBJ2-1; D not resolved. The CDR3 has 12 amino acids. In germline, CDR1 is SGHAT, CDR2 FQNNGV. V lost 5 bases to trimming and J lost 5 bases, with 7 bases between them. The CDR3 DNA is TGTGCCAGCAGCCTAACCGACAATGAGCAGTTCTTC. Protein: CASSLTDNEQFF.

The CDR3 region is CASGHTYEQYF. The CDR3 DNA sequence: TGTGCTAGTGGCCATACCTACGAGCAGTACTTC. The chain employs TRBV12-5 and TRBJ2-7, with D unclear. Per germline, CDR1 LGHNT and CDR2 FRNRAP. This CDR3 region has 11 residues. V was trimmed by 6 bases and J by 2 bases, leaving 5 bases between them. Based on the CDR3 plus reference TRBV12-5 and TRBJ2-7, the full variable domain is DARVTQTPRHKVTEMGQEVTMRCQPILGHNTVFWYRQTMMQGLELLAYFRNRAPLDDSGMPKDRFSAEMPDATLATLKIQPSEPRDSAVYFCASGHTYEQYFGPGTRLTVT.

This rearrangement joins TRBV27 to TRBJ1-4; 7 positions match TRBD1. V shed 8 bases and J 2 bases; nucleotides not matched to a gene: 14. Germline CDR1 reads MNHEY; CDR2 reads SMNVEV (reference sequence). The CDR3 totals 17 residues. The CDR3 coding sequence is TGTGCCAGCGGAAGGAGGGGGCGCGGAGTCACTAATGAAAAACTGTTTTTT. As protein: CASGRRGRGVTNEKLFF.

The rearrangement links TRBV7-2 to TRBJ2-4, with D possibly TRBD1 on 7 matching bases. This CDR3 is 15 amino acids long. V dropped 5 bases and J dropped 15 bases, with 26 bases sitting between them. The germline gives CDR1 SGHTA, CDR2 FQGNSA. The CDR3 nucleotides read TGTGCCAGCAGCCGACAGGGAGGTAGTCCCGGGGGCTGGTACTTC. Residues: CASSRQGGSPGGWYF.

This clone was detected once. The rearrangement links TRBV6-5 to TRBJ1-1; D gene uncertain. In germline, CDR1 is MNHEY, CDR2 SVGAGI. The CDR3 has 15 residues. The V end was cut by 4 bases, the J end by 1 base, with 13 bases between. The CDR3 here is CASSSARTGNTEAFF. The CDR3 nucleotides are TGTGCCAGCAGTTCCGCCCGGACCGGGAACACTGAAGCTTTCTTT.

This clone was detected only once. The chain links TRBV18 to TRBJ2-7, with TRBD1 matching 12 bases. Germline V gene sequence: CDR1 KGHSH, CDR2 LQKENI. The CDR3 has 17 amino acids. J lost 3 bases, V lost 3 bases, and 9 bases had no gene match. CDR3 nucleotides: TGTGCCAGCTCACCCTCCCGGGACAGGGGGCGTAGCTACGAGCAGTACTTC. Translation: CASSPSRDRGRSYEQYF.

The chain recombines TRBV15 with TRBJ2-3; 8 positions match TRBD1. This CDR3 comprises 16 residues. The germline CDR1 and CDR2 sequences are LNHNV and YYDKDF (reference sequence). The V gene end was trimmed by 4 bases and the J gene end by 3 bases; junction bases not matched to a gene: 9. The CDR3 DNA follows: TGTGCCACCAGCAAAGGGGACAGGTATTCAACAGATACGCAGTATTTT. This sequence encodes CATSKGDRYSTDTQYF.

This CDR3 is CASSVRTHEQYF. The CDR3 nucleotides are TGTGCCAGCAGCGTGCGCACCCACGAGCAGTACTTC. This chain links TRBV9 with TRBJ2-7, with D uncertain. Germline V lookup: CDR1 SGDLS, CDR2 YYNGEE. The CDR3 has 12 residues. Trimming removed 2 bases from V and 5 bases from J, with 8 bases in between.

This chain joins TRBV4-1 and TRBJ2-3; no clear D. This CDR3 spans 14 amino acids. Germline-derived CDR1 and CDR2 are MGHRA and YSYEKL. Trimming removed 1 base at V and 0 bases at J, with 5 bases between. Written as DNA, the CDR3 is TGCGCCAGCAGCCAAGTTAGAAGCACAGATACGCAGTATTTT. This gives the protein CASSQVRSTDTQYF.

In this sample, this clone turned up a few times. This chain links TRBV27 with TRBJ1-6, with a weak D call TRBD1 (6 bases). The CDR3 has 13 residues. The germline V gene has CDR1 MNHEY and CDR2 SMNVEV (reference sequence). With 5 bases removed from V and 13 bases from J, the gap between germline ends came to 15 bases. CDR3 nucleotides: TGTGCCAGCAGTCCAAGCGATACAGGGCCCCTCCACTTT. Amino acids: CASSPSDTGPLHF.

The chain carries TRBV28 and TRBJ1-2; maybe TRBD1 (6 bases). V was trimmed by 2 bases and J by 4 bases, leaving 8 bases between them. The germline CDR1 and CDR2 sequences are MDHEN and SYDVKM. The CDR3 totals 13 residues. In DNA, the CDR3 is TGTGCCAGCAGTTTACAGGGGATCTATGGCTACACCTTC. It encodes CASSLQGIYGYTF.

A single count supports this clone. The chain uses TRBV7-6 and TRBJ1-1; 9 positions match TRBD1. With 5 bases clipped from V and 0 bases from J, the junction kept 13 bases outside the gene matches. The germline gives CDR1 SGHVS, CDR2 FNYEAQ. CDR3 length: 18 amino acids. In DNA form, the CDR3 reads TGTGCCAGCAGCGTCCATAATATACAGGGGGCTATGAACACTGAAGCTTTCTTT. It is translated as CASSVHNIQGAMNTEAFF.

This rearrangement joins TRBV7-9 to TRBJ2-1, with 11 bases fitting TRBD1. The CDR3 is 17 amino acids. The V gene's germline CDR1 is SEHNR and CDR2 FQNEAQ (reference sequence). With 6 bases clipped from V and 0 bases from J, the junction kept 7 bases outside the gene matches. CDR3 sequence (DNA): TGTGCCAGCAGTCACAAGGGGACAGGGGGCTCCTACAATGAGCAGTTCTTC. This sequence encodes CASSHKGTGGSYNEQFF.

This chain joins TRBV9 and TRBJ1-6, with D possibly matching TRBD1 (5 bases). The CDR3 extends over 17 amino acids. Trimming cost V 3 bases and J 0 bases, with 13 bases left between them. Germline V CDR1 and CDR2: SGDLS, YYNGEE. The CDR3 DNA is TGTGCCAGCAGCGGACAGTACTCCAGCTCCTATAATTCACCCCTCCACTTT. Translation: CASSGQYSSSYNSPLHF.

The V call is TRBV15, the J call TRBJ1-5; TRBD1 might be the D (5 bases). CDR3 size: 18 residues. Germline V CDR1 and CDR2: LNHNV, YYDKDF (reference sequence). The germline V and J ends were trimmed by 4 bases and 2 bases, with 21 bases remaining between them. CDR3 residues: CATSKTGRSPGGNQPQHF. CDR3 DNA sequence: TGTGCCACCAGCAAGACGGGACGCTCACCCGGGGGCAATCAGCCCCAGCATTTT.

This clone appeared a few times. The gene calls are TRBV6-6 and TRBJ2-7; D ambiguous. CDR3 length equals 14 residues. Trimming took off 3 bases at V and 0 bases at J, with 9 bases between the two ends. Germline CDR1 and CDR2: MNHNY and SVGAGI (reference sequence). In DNA, the CDR3 is TGTGCCAGCAGTTATCGAGAGGACTCCTACGAGCAGTACTTC. Translated: CASSYREDSYEQYF.